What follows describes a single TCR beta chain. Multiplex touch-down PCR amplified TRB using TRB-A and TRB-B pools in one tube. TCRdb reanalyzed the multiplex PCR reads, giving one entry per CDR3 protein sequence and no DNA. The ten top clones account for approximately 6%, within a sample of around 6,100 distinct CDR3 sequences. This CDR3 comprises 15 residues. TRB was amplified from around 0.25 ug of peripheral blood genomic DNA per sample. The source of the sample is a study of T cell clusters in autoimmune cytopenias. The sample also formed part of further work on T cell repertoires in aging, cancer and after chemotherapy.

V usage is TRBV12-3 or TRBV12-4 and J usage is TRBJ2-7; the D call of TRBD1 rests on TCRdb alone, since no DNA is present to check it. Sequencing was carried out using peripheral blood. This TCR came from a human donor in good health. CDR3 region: CASSFGGRYPYEQYF.